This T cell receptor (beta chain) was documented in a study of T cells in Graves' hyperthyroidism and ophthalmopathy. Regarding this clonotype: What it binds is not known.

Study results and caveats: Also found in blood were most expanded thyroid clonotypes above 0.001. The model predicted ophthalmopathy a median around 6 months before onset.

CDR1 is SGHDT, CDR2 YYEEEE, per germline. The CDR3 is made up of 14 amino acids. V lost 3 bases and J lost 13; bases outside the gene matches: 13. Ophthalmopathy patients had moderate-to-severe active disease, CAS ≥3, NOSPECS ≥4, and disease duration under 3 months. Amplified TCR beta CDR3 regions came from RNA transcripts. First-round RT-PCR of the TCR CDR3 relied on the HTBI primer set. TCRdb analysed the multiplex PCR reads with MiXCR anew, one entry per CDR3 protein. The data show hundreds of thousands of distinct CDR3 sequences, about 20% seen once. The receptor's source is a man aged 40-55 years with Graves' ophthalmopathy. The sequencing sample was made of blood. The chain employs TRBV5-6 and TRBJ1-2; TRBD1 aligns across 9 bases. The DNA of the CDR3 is TGTGCCAGCAGCTACGGACAGGGGACCATTTCTGGCACCTTC. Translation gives CASSYGQGTISGTF.